The entry below describes one TCR beta chain. The source of the sample is a study of blood T cell repertoires in COVID-19. Overall study: PBMCs, B-cell-depleted T cells, or T cells were the source of the cDNA or gDNA that made up the material.

Data came from immunoSEQ multiplex PCR; TCRdb stores just in-frame clones and leaves some out. This table holds around 250,000 clones, about 90% found once. The participants were between roughly 18 and 100 years old and came from 24 US areas. Donors were grouped by their self-reported clinical history. V was pared by 0 bases and J by 4 bases, with 10 bases between. Germline V gene data show CDR1 as LGHNA and CDR2 as YSLEER. The CDR3 consists of 15 residues. This sequence originates from a human donor in a cohort exposed to, infected with or recovered from COVID-19 (not recorded which). The donor label of this sample is uncertain. Material: PBMCs or T cells enriched from blood (not recorded which). The gene calls are TRBV4-3 and TRBJ1-5, with TRBD1 as a possible D gene (6 bases). CDR3 in DNA: TGCGCCAGCAGCCAAGATGCACAGGGAAATCAGCCCCAGCATTTT. The encoded protein is CASSQDAQGNQPQHF.